The 10 T cell receptor beta chains reported below all come from one sample, sequenced in a study of T cell responses to AZD1222 COVID-19 vaccine. The protocol was immunoSEQ multiplex PCR, while the TCRdb copy is restricted to in-frame clones and leaves out a portion. Among about 69,000 clones, less than 85% were seen once, and the ten largest hold nearly 25%. Specimen: peripheral blood, collected 28 days after the second AZD1222 dose. The receptors were sampled from an adult who received the AZD1222 COVID-19 vaccine.

This clone has only one observation. This chain uses TRBV7-2 with TRBJ1-2; 7 bases line up with TRBD1. CDR3 size: 11 residues. J lost 12 bases, V lost 5 bases, and 6 bases had no gene match. Per germline, CDR1 SGHTA and CDR2 FQGNSA. Here the CDR3 DNA reads TGTGCCAGCAGCCGACAGGGTACTGACACCTTC. It yields the protein CASSRQGTDTF.

The chain uses TRBV6-5 and TRBJ1-3; D is unresolved. With 0 bases removed from V and 4 bases from J, the gap between germline ends came to 4 bases. Germline lookup yields CDR1 MNHEY and CDR2 SVGAGI. The CDR3 is 13 residues long. The CDR3 sequence: CASSYSTGNTIYF. The DNA for the CDR3 is TGTGCCAGCAGTTACTCGACGGGAAACACCATATATTTT.

This chain links TRBV10-3 with TRBJ2-6; a possible D gene is TRBD2 (5 bases). V was shortened by 10 bases and J by 0 bases, with 10 bases between the two germline ends. The CDR3 covers 14 residues. CDR1 is ENHRY and CDR2 is SYGVKD in the germline V gene. CDR3 DNA: TGTGCCACCAGGACTGCCTCTGGGGCCAACGTCCTGACTTTC. Translated: CATRTASGANVLTF.

The chain is built from TRBV7-2 and TRBJ1-6, with a weak D call TRBD1 (5 bases). Looked up from germline, CDR1 is SGHTA and CDR2 is FQGNSA. The CDR3 loop spans 16 amino acids. Trimming left V 5 bases short and J 2 bases short, with 13 bases between. The CDR3 reads CASSPRDFAYNSPLHF. For the CDR3, the DNA is TGTGCCAGCAGCCCCAGGGACTTTGCCTATAATTCACCCCTCCACTTT.

This sequence joins TRBV2 and TRBJ2-7, with 8 bases aligning to TRBD2. From germline, CDR1 is SNHLY and CDR2 FYNNEI. V lost 6 bases to trimming and J lost 3 bases; unmatched junction nucleotides: 22. The CDR3 totals 19 residues. DNA for the CDR3: TGTGCCAGCAGCATAAATAGACGCTGGAGCGGGAGAGGGGACTACGAGCAGTACTTC. Translation gives CASSINRRWSGRGDYEQYF. Full variable domain (remainder filled in from reference TRBV2 and TRBJ2-7): EPEVTQTPSHQVTQMGQEVILRCVPISNHLYFYWYRQILGQKVEFLVSFYNNEISEKSEIFDDQFSVERPDGSNFTLKIRSTKLEDSAMYFCASSINRRWSGRGDYEQYFGPGTRLTVT.

This rearrangement joins TRBV19 to TRBJ1-4; D is perhaps TRBD1 (5 bases). The CDR3 spans 14 residues. Trimming left V 3 bases short and J 2 bases short, with 7 bases between. CDR1 is LNHDA and CDR2 is SQIVND in the germline V gene (reference sequence). The CDR3 DNA reads as TGTGCCAGTAGTATGGGGCACACTAATGAAAAACTGTTTTTT. It codes for CASSMGHTNEKLFF.

The chain combines TRBV12-3 or TRBV12-4 with TRBJ1-6, with TRBD1 as a possible D gene (5 bases). Deletions cut 6 bases from V and 8 bases from J, with 11 bases between. CDR3 size: 13 residues. The CDR3 region is CASRWGEDSPLHF. The CDR3 bases are TGTGCCAGCAGGTGGGGGGAGGATTCACCCCTCCACTTT.

This chain links TRBV5-1 with TRBJ1-1; TRBD1 is a possible D gene (6 bases). Trimming pared 5 bases from V and 5 bases from J, leaving 13 bases between. CDR1 and CDR2 (germline): SGHRS, YFSETQ. The CDR3 is 13 residues long. CDR3 in amino acids: CASRTGKGTEAFF. As DNA, the CDR3 is TGCGCCAGCAGAACAGGGAAGGGTACTGAAGCTTTCTTT.

J is TRBJ1-1 and V is TRBV7-8; D unresolved. CDR1 is SGHVS and CDR2 is FQNEAQ in the germline V gene. V dropped 1 base and J dropped 1 base, with 19 bases sitting between them. There are 18 residues in the CDR3. CDR3 DNA sequence: TGTGCCAGCAGCTTAGAGGCCAAGCCTCCCCCCGGGAACACTGAAGCTTTCTTT. This sequence encodes CASSLEAKPPPGNTEAFF.

The V call is TRBV24-1, the J call TRBJ2-1, with a tentative D call TRBD1 (6 bases). V lost 6 bases and J lost 6, with 11 bases in between. This CDR3 is 13 amino acids long. Germline values: CDR1 KGHDR, CDR2 SFDVKD. The chain's CDR3 is CATSSGVSNEQFF. CDR3 in DNA: TGTGCCACCAGTTCAGGGGTATCCAATGAGCAGTTCTTC.